The rows below give T cell receptor beta chains drawn from one sample of a study of vaccination effects on CD4 cells after COVID-19. The antigens these receptors bind are not known. Libraries were prepared by immunoSEQ multiplex PCR; TCRdb keeps only in-frame clonotypes and omits some of them. Of more than 15,000 clones in the sample, about 80% were seen once. The sequencing here drew on CD4+ T cells from PBMCs cultured with SARS-CoV-2 spike peptides, taken after COVID-19 vaccination. These receptors came from a human donor who had a prior SARS-CoV-2 infection. The CDR3 runs from the conserved cysteine through the conserved F or W. A D gene is named only where the DNA matches it firmly. Rows may omit the clone size; those that give it use once, few, many or a size class.

TRBJ2-7	NA	TRBV28	NA	CASSSSRQGLWQYF
TRBJ1-1	NA	TRBV7-3	NA	CASSPGQFELGTEAFF
TRBJ1-4	NA	TRBV6-5	NA	CASSYTVATNEKLFF
TRBJ1-1	NA	TRBV6-5	NA	CASSYSPRITEAFF
TRBJ2-1	NA	TRBV11-2	NA	CATLAHSSYNEQFF
TRBJ2-7	TRBD2	TRBV27	NA	CASSWGRESSYEQYF
TRBJ2-2	NA	TRBV5-4	NA	CASSPTTANTGELFF
TRBJ1-1	NA	TRBV5-1	NA	CASSFGFKNTEAFF
TRBJ2-1	NA	TRBV10-3	NA	CATADGSNEQFF
TRBJ2-5	NA	TRBV5-6	NA	CASSLGPRETQYF
TRBJ2-4	NA	TRBV3-1/TRBV3-2	NA	CASSQDTLAGDIQYF
TRBJ2-6	NA	TRBV4-2	NA	CASSSGPRGAGANVLTF
TRBJ2-4	TRBD1	TRBV11-3	NA	CASSRRGQGSVF
TRBJ2-7	NA	TRBV24-1	NA	CATSDPQSRTWYF
TRBJ2-1	TRBD2	TRBV4-2	few	CASSQERGREGNEQFF
TRBJ2-2	NA	TRBV4-3	NA	CASSQVGDGRNTGELFF
TRBJ2-7	NA	TRBV11-2	few	CASSPSEGPVEQYF
TRBJ1-2	TRBD1	TRBV28	NA	CASSPLRTRGLVGYTF
TRBJ2-5	NA	TRBV19	NA	CASSIYERGETQYF
TRBJ2-1	TRBD1	TRBV27	NA	CASSLIGTGAVNNEQFF
NA	TRBD2	TRBV3-1/TRBV3-2	NA	CASSETGTSSYNEQFF
TRBJ2-2	TRBD2	TRBV6-1	NA	CASSEEELGTSAIWRTGELFF
TRBJ1-5	NA	TRBV10-1	NA	CASSIASNQPQHF
TRBJ2-4	NA	TRBV3-1/TRBV3-2	NA	CASSQEREAGWENIQYF
TRBJ2-1	NA	TRBV2	few	CASYGLSYNEQFF
TRBJ1-5	TRBD1	TRBV9	NA	CASSDGQGDRRPQHF
TRBJ1-1	NA	TRBV1	NA	CTSSRRQNTEAFF
TRBJ2-7	NA	TRBV5-8	NA	CASSLAAHSYEQYF
TRBJ1-5	NA	TRBV18	once	CASSPRVVQNQPQHF
TRBJ2-2	TRBD2	TRBV11-2	NA	CASRGLAGTGELFF
TRBJ1-2	TRBD1	TRBV10-3	NA	CAISKGTEEGYTF
TRBJ2-7	TRBD2	TRBV7-3	once	CASSLDGTSGPQVEQYF
TRBJ2-3	TRBD2	TRBV10-3	NA	CATQAGNTDTQYF
TRBJ2-7	NA	TRBV5-6	NA	CASSLGGRAPGGKQYF
TRBJ2-5	NA	TRBV4-3	NA	CASSRGRQVLETQYF
TRBJ1-2	NA	TRBV4-1	NA	CASSPGSYGYTF
TRBJ2-7	TRBD1	TRBV7-2	once	CASSLRQGTEQYF
TRBJ2-1	TRBD2	TRBV24-1	once	CATDGLAGDSEQFF
TRBJ2-1	NA	TRBV9	once	CASSGGGSLNEQFF
TRBJ1-6	NA	TRBV3-1/TRBV3-2	NA	CASSQRSVGGGAYNSPLHF
TRBJ1-1	NA	TRBV7-9	NA	CASSSRADGPEAFF
TRBJ2-7	NA	TRBV6-5	NA	CASSIRQAYEQYF